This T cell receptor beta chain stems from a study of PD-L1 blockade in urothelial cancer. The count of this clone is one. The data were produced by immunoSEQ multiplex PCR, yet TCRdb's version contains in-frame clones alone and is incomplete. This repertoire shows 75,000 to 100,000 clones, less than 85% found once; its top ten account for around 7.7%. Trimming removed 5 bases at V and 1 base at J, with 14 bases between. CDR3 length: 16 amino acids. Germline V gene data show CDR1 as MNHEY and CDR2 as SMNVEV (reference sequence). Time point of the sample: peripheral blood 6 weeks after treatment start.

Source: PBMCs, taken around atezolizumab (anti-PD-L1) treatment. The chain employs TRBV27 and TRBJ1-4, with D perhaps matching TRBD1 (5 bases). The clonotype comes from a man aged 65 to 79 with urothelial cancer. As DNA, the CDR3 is TGTGCCAGCAGTCTTACCCCCAGGGAAACTAATGAAAAACTGTTTTTT. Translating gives CASSLTPRETNEKLFF.